This TCR beta chain derives from a study of PD-1 blockade in classical Hodgkin lymphoma. Findings and limits, study-wide: TCR diversity in CD4+, not CD8+, cells rose significantly by C4D1.

The data were produced by immunoSEQ multiplex PCR, yet TCRdb's version contains in-frame clones alone and is incomplete. This table holds 75,000 to 100,000 clones, under 95% found once. The length of the CDR3 is 14 residues. Germline assignment: CDR1 SEHNR and CDR2 FQNEAQ (reference sequence). With 5 bases removed from V and 4 bases from J, the gap between germline ends came to 15 bases. In the case of this clone: The target antigen is unknown.

Time point given: cycle 4 day 1 (C4D1), after 6 weeks of nivolumab. Relapse after autologous stem cell transplantation occurred in every patient, and brentuximab vedotin exposure varied. The sequence came from a human donor with classical Hodgkin lymphoma. The chain has TRBV7-9 and TRBJ2-7; D might be TRBD2 (6 bases). This sample comprised peripheral blood mononuclear cells (PBMCs), obtained before the fourth cycle of nivolumab. The CDR3 coding sequence is TGTGCCAGCAGCCTTCTCGGCGGGGTATACGAGCAGTACTTC. Translating it yields CASSLLGGVYEQYF.